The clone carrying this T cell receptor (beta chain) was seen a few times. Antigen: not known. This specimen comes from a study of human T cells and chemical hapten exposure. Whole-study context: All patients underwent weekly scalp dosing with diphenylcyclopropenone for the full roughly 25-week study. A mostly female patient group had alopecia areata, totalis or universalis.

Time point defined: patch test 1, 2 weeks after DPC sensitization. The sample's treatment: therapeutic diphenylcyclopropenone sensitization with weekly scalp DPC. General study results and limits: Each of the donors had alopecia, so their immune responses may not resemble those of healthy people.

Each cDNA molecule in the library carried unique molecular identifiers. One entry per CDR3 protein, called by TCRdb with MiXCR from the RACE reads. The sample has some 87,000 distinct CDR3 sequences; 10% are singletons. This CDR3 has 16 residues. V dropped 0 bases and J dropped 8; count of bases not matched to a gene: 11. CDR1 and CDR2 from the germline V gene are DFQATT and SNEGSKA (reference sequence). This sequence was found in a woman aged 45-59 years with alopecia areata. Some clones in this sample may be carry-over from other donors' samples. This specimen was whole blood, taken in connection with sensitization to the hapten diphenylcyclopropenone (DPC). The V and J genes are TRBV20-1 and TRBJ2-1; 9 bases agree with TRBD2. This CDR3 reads CSARDRGTSWIYEQFF. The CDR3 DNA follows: TGCAGTGCTAGAGATCGAGGGACTAGCTGGATCTATGAGCAGTTCTTC.